A single sample gave rise to the 20 T cell receptor beta chains below, sequenced in a study of cytomegalovirus exposure and HLA in healthy donors. Researchers ran the PCR with 60 Vbeta and 13 Jbeta primers. Data came from immunoSEQ multiplex PCR; TCRdb stores just in-frame clones and leaves some out. The table records more than 90,000 clones, under 80% of them present only once. The specimen sequenced was PBMCs. The receptors derive from a man between 40 and 49 years old in good health and CMV-seronegative.

The chain recombines TRBV18 with TRBJ2-7; D unresolved. CDR1 and CDR2 (germline): KGHSH, LQKENI. CDR3 size: 14 residues. V dropped 1 base and J dropped 6 bases, with 13 bases sitting between them. The CDR3 sequence: CASSPLSSGIEQYF. The CDR3 coding sequence is TGTGCCAGCTCACCACTCTCTTCCGGTATCGAGCAGTACTTC. Together with reference TRBV18 and TRBJ2-7, the CDR3 gives the full variable domain: NAGVMQNPRHLVRRRGQEARLRCSPMKGHSHVYWYRQLPEEGLKFMVYLQKENIIDESGMPKERFSAEFPKEGPSILRIQQVVRGDSAAYFCASSPLSSGIEQYFGPGTRLTVT.

The rearrangement links TRBV13 to TRBJ1-3; D remains ambiguous. The ends were cut back, 3 bases at V and 0 bases at J, with 6 bases in the middle. Germline CDR1 is PRHDT and CDR2 is FYEKMQ (reference sequence). There are 14 residues in the CDR3. CDR3 bases: TGTGCCAGCAGCTTGAGTGACTCTGGAAACACCATATATTTT. Translated, it gives CASSLSDSGNTIYF. Variable domain in full (rest from reference TRBV13 and TRBJ1-3): AAGVIQSPRHLIKEKRETATLKCYPIPRHDTVYWYQQGPGQDPQFLISFYEKMQSDKGSIPDRFSAQQFSDYHSELNMSSLELGDSALYFCASSLSDSGNTIYFGEGSWLTVV.

Concerning this clone itself: The junction differs from germline at one of its ends, possibly a read error. The chain carries TRBV10-3 and TRBJ1-2; 8 bases are a match to TRBD1. CDR1 ENHRY and CDR2 SYGVKD come from the germline V gene. The CDR3 totals 14 residues. The CDR3 protein is CAISESRTGSGYPF. For the CDR3, the DNA is TGTGCCATCAGTGAGTCGCGGACAGGGAGTGGCTACCCCTTC.

This clone was detected only once. V is TRBV18 and J is TRBJ2-5; no definite D call. CDR3 length equals 13 residues. Per germline, CDR1 KGHSH and CDR2 LQKENI. Trimming removed 5 bases at V and 5 bases at J, with 12 bases between. The CDR3 sequence: CASSSALRETQYF. The CDR3 DNA is TGTGCCAGCTCATCGGCACTACGGGAGACCCAGTACTTC.

This chain uses TRBV9 with TRBJ2-3, with 10 bases identical to TRBD2. The germline V gene encodes CDR1 SGDLS and CDR2 YYNGEE. The J segment lost 5 bases and the V segment lost 4 bases, leaving 7 bases of the junction unmatched. The CDR3 extends over 15 amino acids. CDR3 sequence (DNA): TGTGCCAGCAGCTCTTTAGCGGGAGGCCTAGATACGCAGTATTTT. Its protein product is CASSSLAGGLDTQYF. Full variable domain (outside the CDR3, taken from reference TRBV9 and TRBJ2-3): DSGVTQTPKHLITATGQRVTLRCSPRSGDLSVYWYQQSLDQGLQFLIQYYNGEERAKGNILERFSAQQFPDLHSELNLSSLELGDSALYFCASSSLAGGLDTQYFGPGTRLTVL.

The chain is built from TRBV15 and TRBJ2-7, with unresolved D. Trimming left V 6 bases short and J 2 bases short, with 11 bases between. Per the germline V gene, CDR1 is LNHNV and CDR2 is YYDKDF (reference sequence). This CDR3 is built from 13 residues. CDR3: CATRQTPAYEQYF. DNA for the CDR3: TGTGCCACCAGACAGACCCCGGCCTACGAGCAGTACTTC.

As for this clone: Other DNA sequences of this sample code for an identical CDR3. The chain's CDR3 is CASSDPGTVPYEQYV. In DNA form, the CDR3 reads TGTGCCAGCAGCGATCCCGGGACAGTTCCTTATGAGCAGTACGTC. This chain joins TRBV11-1 and TRBJ2-7; 7 bases line up with TRBD1. V trimming: 5 bases; J trimming: 7 bases; junction bases outside the gene matches: 14. CDR1 SGHAT and CDR2 FQDESV come from the germline V gene (reference sequence). This CDR3 has 15 amino acids.

This chain joins TRBV30 and TRBJ1-4; D call uncertain. In germline, CDR1 is GTSNPN, CDR2 SVGIG (reference sequence). The CDR3 length is 14 residues. The germline V and J ends were trimmed by 2 bases and 5 bases, with 12 bases remaining between them. The CDR3 nucleotides read TGTGCCTGGAGTATGGGCAGCAAGAATGAAAAACTGTTTTTT. Its translation is CAWSMGSKNEKLFF.

The V call is TRBV2, the J call TRBJ1-1, with D maybe TRBD1 (6 bases). This CDR3 has 14 amino acids. Trimming left V 2 bases short and J 3 bases short, with 10 bases between. CDR1 and CDR2 from the germline V gene are SNHLY and FYNNEI. CDR3 in amino acids: CASSEQGRHTEAFF. CDR3 DNA sequence: TGTGCCAGCAGTGAACAGGGGCGACACACTGAAGCTTTCTTT.

The chain combines TRBV6-5 with TRBJ1-5; 7 bases map to TRBD1. This CDR3 contains 15 residues. Germline assignment: CDR1 MNHEY and CDR2 SVGAGI. V shed 5 bases, J shed 1 base, and the junction held 5 bases outside the gene matches. CDR3 loop: CASSPTGVSNQPQHF. CDR3 bases: TGTGCCAGCAGTCCTACAGGGGTAAGCAATCAGCCCCAGCATTTT.

The chain carries TRBV2 and TRBJ1-5; a weak D match, TRBD1 (5 bases). Germline CDR1 reads SNHLY; CDR2 reads FYNNEI. V shed 3 bases and J shed 3 bases, with 12 bases lying between them. The CDR3 sequence is 15 residues long. CDR3: CASSDRGGTNQPQHF. In DNA, the CDR3 is TGTGCCAGCAGTGACCGCGGGGGGACCAATCAGCCCCAGCATTTT.

The chain is built from TRBV7-3 and TRBJ2-3; 10 bases agree with TRBD1. Germline V gene lookup returns CDR1 SGHTA and CDR2 FQGTGA. This CDR3 comprises 14 residues. V lost 4 bases, J lost 6 bases, and 4 bases stayed unmatched. The CDR3 loop is CASSSGTGADTQYF. In nucleotides, the CDR3 is TGTGCCAGCAGCTCTGGGACAGGGGCTGATACGCAGTATTTT.

This clone was counted a single time. The genes are TRBV7-8 and TRBJ1-5, with 8 positions matching TRBD1. Trimming took 2 bases from V and 3 from J; bases not matched to a gene: 6. This CDR3 is 16 amino acids long. Germline values: CDR1 SGHVS, CDR2 FQNEAQ. CDR3 in amino acids: CASSLPTGGYNQPQHF. CDR3 in DNA: TGTGCCAGCAGCTTACCTACAGGGGGATACAATCAGCCCCAGCATTTT. Drawing the rest from reference TRBV7-8 and TRBJ1-5, the complete variable domain is GAGVSQSPRYKVAKRGQDVALRCDPISGHVSLFWYQQALGQGPEFLTYFQNEAQLDKSGLPSDRFFAERPEGSVSTLKIQRTQQEDSAVYLCASSLPTGGYNQPQHFGDGTRLSIL.

The chain carries TRBV5-8 and TRBJ1-2, with D uncertain. The CDR3 runs 14 residues. V was clipped by 1 base and J by 7 bases, with 14 bases between them. CDR1 and CDR2 (germline): SGHTS, YDEGEE. CDR3 residues: CASSLSPQRGGYTF. For the CDR3, the DNA is TGTGCCAGCAGCTTGAGTCCTCAACGGGGTGGCTACACCTTC.

This clone was detected only a few times. This chain uses TRBV19 with TRBJ1-5; TRBD1 matches at 7 bases. The CDR3 covers 13 residues. Germline V CDR1 and CDR2: LNHDA, SQIVND (reference sequence). With V trimmed by 5 bases and J by 10 bases, 8 bases remained unmatched. DNA of the CDR3: TGTGCCAGTAGTTCCTCTACAGGGGATCCCCAGCATTTT. It translates to CASSSSTGDPQHF.

The V and J genes are TRBV5-4 and TRBJ2-3, with 7 bases identical to TRBD1. Germline V gene sequence: CDR1 SGHNT, CDR2 YYREEE (reference sequence). Trimming cost V 4 bases and J 3 bases; bases outside gene matches: 8. The CDR3 contains 15 residues. The CDR3 sequence: CASSPGQRITDTQYF. The CDR3 nucleotides read TGTGCCAGCAGCCCGGGACAGAGAATAACAGATACGCAGTATTTT.

This chain connects TRBV4-2 to TRBJ1-3; 11 nucleotides agree with TRBD1. The CDR3 totals 19 residues. From germline, CDR1 is LGHNA and CDR2 YNFKEQ. J lost 0 bases, V lost 8 bases, and 15 bases had no gene match. In nucleotides, the CDR3 is TGTGCCAGCTGTCCCGGGACAGGGGGTCGGGATAGCTCTGGAAACACCATATATTTT. The encoded protein is CASCPGTGGRDSSGNTIYF.

This clone came up once. CDR3 sequence reads: CAWSSKQGALGYTF. DNA for the CDR3: TGTGCCTGGAGTTCCAAACAGGGGGCGCTTGGCTACACCTTC. The V call is TRBV30, the J call TRBJ1-2, with 9 bases lining up with TRBD1. CDR3 size: 14 residues. The germline CDR1 and CDR2 sequences are GTSNPN and SVGIG (reference sequence). Trimming removed 2 bases from V and 7 bases from J; junction bases left unmatched: 8.

V gene TRBV6-6 combines with J gene TRBJ1-5; TRBD1 is a possible D gene (5 bases). The CDR3 is made up of 13 amino acids. Germline loops: CDR1 MNHNY, CDR2 SVGAGI (reference sequence). Trimming removed 0 bases from V and 5 bases from J, with 5 bases in between. CDR3 loop: CASSYSRDQPQHF. CDR3 coding DNA: TGTGCCAGCAGTTACTCCAGGGATCAGCCCCAGCATTTT.

A few counts support this clone. The chain joins TRBV7-3 to TRBJ1-2; TRBD1 matches at 7 bases. Germline assignment: CDR1 SGHTA and CDR2 FQGTGA. The CDR3 has 15 amino acids. V lost 2 bases, J lost 0 bases, and 3 bases stayed unmatched. CDR3 coding DNA: TGTGCCAGCAGCTTAGACAGGGCCACTAACTATGGCTACACCTTC. Amino acid sequence: CASSLDRATNYGYTF. The whole variable domain, filled in from reference TRBV7-3 and TRBJ1-2, reads GAGVSQTPSNKVTEKGKYVELRCDPISGHTALYWYRQSLGQGPEFLIYFQGTGAADDSGLPNDRFFAVRPEGSVSTLKIQRTERGDSAVYLCASSLDRATNYGYTFGSGTRLTVV.